The TCR beta chain under discussion was sequenced for a study of blood T cell repertoires in COVID-19. The overall study: Both acute and convalescent COVID-19 samples were obtained from the United States, Italy and Spain. Nucleic acid was either cDNA or gDNA, and it came from T cells, B-cell-depleted T cells, or PBMCs.

Germline assignment: CDR1 SGHRS and CDR2 YFSETQ. The CDR3 is made up of 18 amino acids. With 0 bases clipped from V and 3 bases from J, the junction kept 5 bases outside the gene matches. Under the authors' procedure: Using reference gene primer amplification, nucleated cell counts were estimated. Measured with immunoSEQ multiplex PCR; TCRdb has only the in-frame clones, and not every one. V and J calls and clone size are those listed in that table; D and trimming were worked out from the DNA. This sample has a few hundred thousand clones, with 75% to 90% found just once. This sequence joins TRBV5-1 and TRBJ2-3, with 15 bases that match TRBD2. The material sequenced was peripheral blood. The receptor comes from a man under 40 with active or convalescent COVID-19. As DNA, the CDR3 is TGCGCCAGCAGCTTGGGGACTAGCGGGGGGGCCGGTACAGATACGCAGTATTTT. This gives the protein CASSLGTSGGAGTDTQYF.